This T cell receptor beta chain was recorded in a study of shared clonotypes between healthy human individuals. Whole-study context: Those who served as donors were a couple of women and three men between the ages of 18 and 49.

The CDR3 spans 13 residues. Germline V gives CDR1 SEHNR, CDR2 FQNEAQ (reference sequence). The junction had 3 bases not matched to a gene; V was cut back by 5 bases and J by 2 bases. CD45RA+ naive and CD45RA-negative memory subsets were separated from CD4+ cells. General study findings and limits: With a few donors compared, around 5.4% of naive CD4 clonotypes were shared.

Clones were sequenced by immunoSEQ multiplex PCR, and TCRdb holds only the in-frame ones, with some missing. The repertoire consists of 2,500,000 or so clones, with roughly nine tenths occurring once and the leading ten covering around 0.14%. On this clone itself: Its target is not known.

The chain links TRBV7-9 to TRBJ2-7; TRBD2 matches at 7 bases. The sequence derives from a man younger than 30 in good health. The sample consisted of naive CD4+ T cells sorted from blood. The subset was: CD45RA+ positively selected. This chain's CDR3 is CASSRAGAYEQYF. In DNA form, the CDR3 reads TGTGCCAGCAGCCGGGCGGGGGCCTACGAGCAGTACTTC.